Listed below are T cell receptor beta chains from one sample, sequenced in a study of human thymus T cells. Sequencing was performed with immunoSEQ multiplex PCR; in TCRdb, only in-frame clones are kept and a portion is missing. The table records 65,000 to 90,000 clones, roughly 96% of them present only once. Sequenced material: thymus tissue. These receptors were taken from a girl under two years old with a congenital heart defect but otherwise immunologically healthy. Both conserved end residues are trimmed from each CDR3.

>TRBV7-9|TRBJ2-7|13
ASSAAGTGADEQY
>TRBV4-2|TRBJ2-7|14
ASSPDRAGLSYEQY
>TRBV6-1|TRBJ1-4|11
ASNRQGNEKLF
>TRBV28|TRBJ1-5|13
ASSLETGSGQPQH
>TRBV7-9|TRBJ1-1|13
ASSLTEGRYTEAF
>TRBV30|TRBJ1-2|11
AWSVRRDYGYT
>TRBV19|TRBJ2-2|10
ASSTLFGELF
>TRBV7-6|TRBJ2-5|16
ASSFQTGTRKGGETQY
>TRBV5-1|TRBJ1-5|13
ASSLDDRIEQPQH
>TRBV12-5|TRBJ2-5|11
ASGLAPLEGQY
>TRBV6-1|TRBJ2-1|11
ASKDRAKDEQF
>TRBV5-6|TRBJ1-5|15
ASSPSSRQGYNQPQH
>TRBV7-9|TRBJ1-2|15
ASSLVSGATDNYGYT
>TRBV9|TRBJ2-3|13
ASSSIAASTDTQY
>TRBV5-1|TRBJ1-2|10
ASSRGDYGYT
>TRBV19|TRBJ1-2|15
ASSLTGSPGANYGYT
>TRBV6-6|TRBJ2-1|11
ASSLRSYNEQF
>TRBV7-7|TRBJ1-5|11
ASRRKVNQPQH
>TRBV29-1|TRBJ2-1|14
SVANLPGQGYNEQF
>TRBV27|TRBJ1-1|13
ASSQKGRGMTEAF
>TRBV18|TRBJ2-2|14
ASSPLDREYTGELF
>TRBV10-1|TRBJ2-7|11
AKTQGTPYEQY
>TRBV6-6|TRBJ2-6|12
ASSTMRGANVLT
>TRBV27|TRBJ2-3|13
ASSKPGLAKDTQY
>TRBV14|TRBJ1-4|13
ASSQVRGAWEKLF
>TRBV6-1|TRBJ1-5|14
ASSESHQGINQPQH
>TRBV5-1|TRBJ2-3|13
ASKVRTREGDTQY
>TRBV21-1|TRBJ2-5|15
ASSKVPSHRVGETQY
>TRBV7-3|TRBJ2-3|12
ASSLKAGGYTQY
>TRBV4-1|TRBJ2-2|12
ASSQDPGPGELF
>TRBV19|TRBJ2-4|12
ASTGAGVRDIQY
>TRBV27|TRBJ2-1|15
ASSFESSGRIYNEQF
>TRBV5-1|TRBJ2-5|10
ASGQGQQTQY
>TRBV19|TRBJ2-5|21
ASSSRAAHSETSGKGAQETQY
>TRBV7-7|TRBJ1-2|13
ASSLGGGSRYGYT
>TRBV5-1|TRBJ2-3|16
ASSLGNTSGGSTDTQY
>TRBV27|TRBJ2-2|16
ASREGNTGPLNTGELF
>TRBV9|TRBJ2-1|13
ASSVDGVPYNEQF
>TRBV25-1|TRBJ1-1|12
ASSEPGIGTEAF